The 27 T cell receptor beta chains given below trace back to one sample, sequenced in a study of cytomegalovirus exposure and HLA in healthy donors. PCR primers comprised 60 Vbeta and 13 Jbeta primers. Data came from immunoSEQ multiplex PCR; TCRdb stores just in-frame clones and leaves some out. The sample carries about 110,000 clones, 82% recorded once. The specimen was PBMCs. These receptors were obtained from a man in his forties or fifties in good health and CMV-seronegative.

This clone was seen a single time. The chain has TRBV5-6 and TRBJ1-5; 7 positions agree with TRBD1. Per germline, CDR1 SGHDT and CDR2 YYEEEE. V shed 3 bases and J 1 base; nucleotides not matched to a gene: 7. This CDR3 spans 16 amino acids. The CDR3 region is CASSYYRGRSNQPQHF. The CDR3 DNA reads TGTGCCAGCAGCTACTACAGGGGCAGGAGCAATCAGCCCCAGCATTTT.

Comment on this clone: The same CDR3 also results from other DNA sequences found in this sample. This chain joins TRBV20-1 and TRBJ2-7, with D possibly being TRBD1 (6 bases). Trimming shortened V by 5 bases and J by 7 bases, and 12 bases separated the two germline ends. Looked up from germline, CDR1 is DFQATT and CDR2 is SNEGSKA (reference sequence). The CDR3 contains 11 residues. CDR3 coding DNA: TGCAGTGCTGAAGAAGGGACAGAGCAGTACGTC. Translated: CSAEEGTEQYV.

This chain joins TRBV12-2 and TRBJ2-2; no DNA check was done on the table's D call, TRBD1. TRBV12-2 is a documented pseudogene. CDR3 length: 18 amino acids. The CDR3 spells CASRLPGQGEVNTGELFF. The DNA of the CDR3 is TGTGCAAGTCGCTTACCCGGACAGGGGGAAGTAAACACCGGGGAGCTGTTTTTT.

This rearrangement joins TRBV4-2 to TRBJ1-3; 8 bases fit TRBD1. CDR1 is LGHNA and CDR2 is YNFKEQ in the germline V gene. Germline trimming cut 1 base from V and 0 bases from J; bases unmatched to any gene: 8. The CDR3 length is 18 residues. The CDR3 reads CASSQVGGQGHSGNTIYF. The CDR3 DNA reads as TGTGCCAGCAGCCAAGTAGGCGGACAGGGCCACTCTGGAAACACCATATATTTT.

J is TRBJ1-5 and V is TRBV6-6; the D gene is possibly TRBD1 (5 bases). With 2 bases removed from V and 5 bases from J, the gap between germline ends came to 10 bases. Germline CDR1 is MNHNY and CDR2 is SVGAGI (reference sequence). This CDR3 is 14 amino acids long. CDR3 in amino acids: CASSYQGWDQPQHF. Here the CDR3 DNA reads TGTGCCAGCAGTTACCAGGGCTGGGATCAGCCCCAGCATTTT.

The genes are TRBV19 and TRBJ2-3; 11 nucleotides match TRBD2. CDR1 and CDR2 from the germline V gene are LNHDA and SQIVND (reference sequence). With V trimmed by 4 bases and J by 4 bases, 7 bases remained unmatched. The CDR3 length is 16 residues. CDR3 nucleotide sequence: TGTGCCAGTAGTACCTTAGCGGGGGGGCTGGCAGATACGCAGTATTTT. Amino acids: CASSTLAGGLADTQYF.

The chain is built from TRBV7-9 and TRBJ1-1; D remains unclear. Trimming shortened V by 0 bases and J by 6 bases, and 8 bases separated the two germline ends. This CDR3 is 13 amino acids long. CDR1 and CDR2 (germline): SEHNR, FQNEAQ (reference sequence). DNA for the CDR3: TGTGCCAGCAGCTTAGCCCGGGGTTCTGAAGCTTTCTTT. Amino acid sequence: CASSLARGSEAFF. The whole variable domain, remainder taken from reference TRBV7-9 and TRBJ1-1, is DTGVSQNPRHKITKRGQNVTFRCDPISEHNRLYWYRQTLGQGPEFLTYFQNEAQLEKSRLLSDRFSAERPKGSFSTLEIQRTEQGDSAMYLCASSLARGSEAFFGQGTRLTVV.

V and J are TRBV30 and TRBJ1-3, with D unresolved. V was cut by 5 bases and J by 0 bases, with 8 bases left in between. This CDR3 spans 13 amino acids. In germline, CDR1 is GTSNPN, CDR2 SVGIG (reference sequence). CDR3 loop: CAWAGSSGNTIYF. CDR3 nucleotide sequence: TGTGCCTGGGCAGGCTCCTCTGGAAACACCATATATTTT.

CDR3 coding DNA: TGCGCCAGCAGCACGACAGCACCCTCCTACAATGAGCAGTTCTTC. This translates into CASSTTAPSYNEQFF. The V call is TRBV5-1, the J call TRBJ2-1; D may be TRBD1 (5 bases). The germline V and J ends were trimmed by 4 bases and 0 bases, with 11 bases remaining between them. Germline V CDR1 and CDR2: SGHRS, YFSETQ. The CDR3 contains 15 residues.

This clone is medium-sized (0.01 to 0.1%) in the sample. The chain employs TRBV7-9 and TRBJ2-3; D not certain. The CDR3 has 14 residues. Trimming shortened V by 2 bases and J by 3 bases, and 9 bases separated the two germline ends. CDR1 is SEHNR, CDR2 FQNEAQ, per germline (reference sequence). The CDR3 is CASSLTVSTDTQYF. The CDR3 nucleotides read TGTGCCAGCAGCTTAACAGTTTCGACAGATACGCAGTATTTT.

The genes are TRBV6-6 and TRBJ1-6; 9 bases align to TRBD1. The CDR3 covers 14 residues. V dropped 11 bases and J dropped 3; count of bases not matched to a gene: 5. Germline lookup yields CDR1 MNHNY and CDR2 SVGAGI (reference sequence). The CDR3 DNA reads TGTGCCTCACAGGGGGCGAGCTATAATTCACCCCTCCACTTT. Its translation: CASQGASYNSPLHF.

This chain connects TRBV19 to TRBJ2-5; D might be TRBD2 (6 bases). The V end lost 7 bases, the J end lost 8 bases, and 17 bases lay between the germline ends. The CDR3 sequence is 13 residues long. Germline V gene sequence: CDR1 LNHDA, CDR2 SQIVND (reference sequence). The CDR3 coding sequence is TGTGCCAGTACTAATAGCGGAGAGGGAACCCAGTACTTC. This translates into CASTNSGEGTQYF.

This chain links TRBV5-4 with TRBJ1-2; D gene unclear. The germline V gene encodes CDR1 SGHNT and CDR2 YYREEE (reference sequence). The CDR3 runs to 13 residues. The ends were cut back, 4 bases at V and 4 bases at J, with 11 bases in the middle. The CDR3 DNA reads TGTGCCAGCAGCCCCGGGAGGGTCTATGGCTACACCTTC. Translating it yields CASSPGRVYGYTF.

V usage is TRBV4-2 and J usage is TRBJ1-5; possibly TRBD1 for D (5 bases). The CDR3 totals 14 residues. Per the germline V gene, CDR1 is LGHNA and CDR2 is YNFKEQ. The ends were cut back, 7 bases at V and 5 bases at J, with 15 bases in the middle. The CDR3 sequence is CASKGAAVDQPQHF. The CDR3 nucleotides are TGTGCCAGCAAAGGGGCGGCAGTGGATCAGCCCCAGCATTTT.

The chain employs TRBV18 and TRBJ2-1; D is uncertain. Trimming shortened V by 0 bases and J by 7 bases, and 4 bases separated the two germline ends. The CDR3 runs 12 residues. Germline V lookup: CDR1 KGHSH, CDR2 LQKENI. CDR3 DNA: TGTGCCAGCTCACCACCGAGTAATGAGCAGTTCTTC. Translating gives CASSPPSNEQFF.

This chain joins TRBV11-2 and TRBJ2-2; possibly TRBD2 for D (6 bases). CDR1 and CDR2 from the germline V gene are SGHAT and FQNNGV. The CDR3 has 15 amino acids. The V and J ends lost 4 bases and 2 bases respectively, with 11 bases between them. For the CDR3, the DNA is TGTGCCAGCAGCTGGGGGGTTGTAAACACCGGGGAGCTGTTTTTT. It translates to CASSWGVVNTGELFF.

This rearrangement joins TRBV4-2 to TRBJ2-1, with D tentatively TRBD2 (6 bases). The CDR3 totals 17 residues. V was cut by 0 bases and J by 4 bases, with 16 bases left in between. Germline-derived CDR1 and CDR2 are LGHNA and YNFKEQ. The CDR3 DNA reads TGTGCCAGCAGCCAAGATAGAGGGAGGACGTTATACAATGAGCAGTTCTTC. Translated, it gives CASSQDRGRTLYNEQFF.

The V call is TRBV4-1, the J call TRBJ1-6; perhaps TRBD1 as D (6 bases). There are 16 residues in the CDR3. V gave up 6 bases and J gave up 8 bases, with 20 bases separating them. Germline V CDR1 and CDR2: MGHRA, YSYEKL. The CDR3 sequence is CASSRTEGYRYSPLHF. For the CDR3, the DNA is TGCGCCAGCAGTCGGACAGAGGGTTATCGTTATTCACCCCTCCACTTT.

V and J are TRBV5-4 and TRBJ2-1, with 8 bases that match TRBD1. J lost 8 bases, V lost 4 bases, and 14 bases had no gene match. This CDR3 has 16 amino acids. CDR1 and CDR2 (germline): SGHNT, YYREEE (reference sequence). CDR3 loop: CASSNRQGLGFDEQFF. CDR3 bases: TGTGCCAGCAGCAACCGACAGGGGTTGGGTTTCGATGAGCAGTTCTTC. Full variable domain (remainder filled in from reference TRBV5-4 and TRBJ2-1): ETGVTQSPTHLIKTRGQQVTLRCSSQSGHNTVSWYQQALGQGPQFIFQYYREEENGRGNFPPRFSGLQFPNYSSELNVNALELDDSALYLCASSNRQGLGFDEQFFGPGTRLTVL.

The chain carries TRBV7-9 and TRBJ1-6; the D gene is possibly TRBD1 (5 bases). The germline CDR1 and CDR2 sequences are SEHNR and FQNEAQ (reference sequence). This CDR3 has 16 residues. V lost 4 bases and J 9 bases, leaving 19 bases between the germline ends. The CDR3 region is CASSSRDPGSGSPLHF. CDR3 in DNA: TGTGCCAGCAGCTCCCGGGACCCCGGGAGTGGTTCACCCCTCCACTTT.

J is TRBJ2-5 and V is TRBV10-3; D might be TRBD2 (5 bases). The germline V gene has CDR1 ENHRY and CDR2 SYGVKD. The CDR3 runs to 15 residues. The ends were cut back, 0 bases at V and 4 bases at J, with 12 bases in the middle. CDR3 amino acids: CAISESRTAGETQYF. Here the CDR3 DNA reads TGTGCCATCAGTGAGTCGAGGACGGCGGGAGAGACCCAGTACTTC.

The chain uses TRBV4-1 and TRBJ1-2; 11 bases align to TRBD1. The germline V gene encodes CDR1 MGHRA and CDR2 YSYEKL. V shed 0 bases and J 2 bases; nucleotides not matched to a gene: 8. The CDR3 loop spans 18 amino acids. This CDR3 is CASSQDRSRTGGNYGYTF. CDR3 coding DNA: TGCGCCAGCAGCCAAGATAGAAGTCGGACAGGGGGCAACTATGGCTACACCTTC.

The chain carries TRBV6-6 and TRBJ2-2; 8 nucleotides match TRBD2. J gave up 5 bases and V 1 base, and 3 bases lay outside the gene matches. The CDR3 covers 15 residues. Germline assignment: CDR1 MNHNY and CDR2 SVGAGI (reference sequence). In DNA, the CDR3 is TGTGCCAGCAGTTACTTACGGGGGGGTACCGGGGAGCTGTTTTTT. Encoded protein: CASSYLRGGTGELFF.

V gene TRBV19 combines with J gene TRBJ1-1, with 9 bases lining up with TRBD1. V lost 5 bases, J lost 4 bases, and 8 bases stayed unmatched. Germline V gene sequence: CDR1 LNHDA, CDR2 SQIVND (reference sequence). The CDR3 sequence is 15 residues long. As DNA, the CDR3 is TGTGCCAGTAGTGTCTCGGGACAGGGCGGCACTGAAGCTTTCTTT. This codes for CASSVSGQGGTEAFF.

The V call is TRBV7-8, the J call TRBJ1-1; D call uncertain. Trimming removed 5 bases from V and 1 base from J, with 14 bases in between. Germline CDR1 and CDR2: SGHVS and FQNEAQ. The CDR3 contains 15 residues. DNA of the CDR3: TGTGCCAGCAGCACCCGACTGGGGAGGAACACTGAAGCTTTCTTT. Translation gives CASSTRLGRNTEAFF.

V is TRBV11-2 and J is TRBJ1-2; 9 nucleotides line up with TRBD1. Germline CDR1 is SGHAT and CDR2 is FQNNGV. With V trimmed by 1 base and J by 4 bases, 4 bases remained unmatched. The CDR3 totals 15 residues. CDR3 sequence (DNA): TGTGCCAGCAGCTTAGGTGGGACAGGGATCTATGGCTACACCTTC. This codes for CASSLGGTGIYGYTF.

The J gene is TRBJ2-5, the V gene TRBV9; the match to TRBD2 covers 8 bases. V dropped 4 bases and J dropped 1; count of bases not matched to a gene: 6. CDR3 size: 15 residues. Germline CDR1 reads SGDLS; CDR2 reads YYNGEE. CDR3 in DNA: TGTGCCAGCAGCAATAGCGGGGCGTCCCAAGAGACCCAGTACTTC. Translating it yields CASSNSGASQETQYF.